This T cell receptor (delta chain) originates from a study of gamma-delta T cells after stem cell transplantation. TCRdb re-called the RT-PCR reads through CATT. The sample has over 1,500 delta-chain clones, around 16% seen once. A word on this clone: With a much larger clone just one base away, this may be a read error.

The CDR3 is 15 amino acids. Trimming cost V 5 bases and J 9 bases; bases outside gene matches: 12. CDR1 and CDR2 from the germline V gene are GEAIGNYY and EKD. Specimen: gamma-delta T cells. The chain has TRDV2 and TRDJ1; 12 nucleotides align to TRDD3. This sequence was found in a human donor. It is not recorded whose cells these are; they may come from a transplant donor. The CDR3 DNA is TGTGCCTGTGGCCGGTTACTGGGGGATACTTATGAACTCATCTTT. Translating gives CACGRLLGDTYELIF.